The entry that follows covers one TCR beta chain sequence. Antigen unknown. Germline V lookup: CDR1 DFQATT, CDR2 SNEGSKA (reference sequence). This CDR3 spans 14 amino acids. V lost 4 bases, J lost 6 bases, and 16 bases lay in between. The data originate from a study of T cell repertoires in cytomegalovirus infection. Study at large: Recently identified HLA-C-restricted and well-studied HLA-B-restricted CMV epitopes were used. Both a matching HLA type and CMV infection were indicated by public TCR beta signatures.

General study results and limits: HLA-C-restricted TCR beta clonotypes specific for CMV led the ex vivo response.

TCRdb re-analysed the reads in MiXCR, keeping a single row per CDR3 protein. The repertoire has hundreds of thousands of distinct CDR3 sequences, roughly 36% of them found once; the top ten carry 15% to 20%. The sequencing here drew on cultured PBMCs, taken from culture after CMV antigen stimulation. This rearrangement joins TRBV20-1 to TRBJ1-5, with D hard to call. This TCR derives from a human donor in good health (CMV status not recorded). Some clones in this sample may be carry-over from other donors' samples. The CDR3: CSANSGDVVQPQHF. The CDR3 DNA is TGCAGTGCTAATAGCGGGGATGTGGTTCAGCCCCAGCATTTT.